These 9 T cell receptor beta chains came from one sample sequenced in a study of T-cell memory formation after mild COVID-19. In TCRdb, the 5' RACE reads were re-called with MiXCR into one record per CDR3 protein. The sample comprises approximately 440,000 distinct CDR3 sequences, roughly 20% of which are singletons, and about 8.1% rests with the top ten. The sequenced sample consisted of PBMCs or a T cell subset sorted from them (not recorded which). The origin of the receptors is an adult woman who had mild COVID-19 (a few samples of this study predate the infection). Cell type and time point are not known.

This clonotype was counted at least ten times. This chain connects TRBV29-1 to TRBJ1-1; D is unclear. The germline gives CDR1 SQVTM, CDR2 ANQGSEA. The CDR3 covers 13 residues. Trimming cost V 3 bases and J 4 bases, with 12 bases left between them. CDR3 DNA sequence: TGCAGCGTTGATAAGGGTACGGGCACTGAAGCTTTCTTT. Its translation is CSVDKGTGTEAFF.

This clonotype was counted many times. The chain joins TRBV5-1 to TRBJ1-6; TRBD1 matches 10 bases. The CDR3 is 15 residues long. The V segment lost 1 base and the J segment 10 bases; nucleotides outside the gene matches: 5. Germline V gives CDR1 SGHRS, CDR2 YFSETQ. The DNA for the CDR3 is TGCGCCAGCAGCTTGACACGGGACAGGGGCTCACCCCTCCACTTT. It is translated as CASSLTRDRGSPLHF.

In this sample, this clonotype turned up a few times. V and J are TRBV5-4 and TRBJ2-5; either TRBD1 or TRBD2 may fit D (6 bases each). Germline-derived CDR1 and CDR2 are SGHNT and YYREEE (reference sequence). The CDR3 extends over 13 amino acids. V dropped 3 bases and J dropped 5 bases, with 11 bases sitting between them. CDR3 amino acids: CASSSPGAETQYF. CDR3 DNA: TGTGCCAGCAGCTCGCCGGGGGCGGAGACCCAGTACTTC.

There are a few counts of this clonotype. V and J are TRBV12-3 or TRBV12-4 and TRBJ2-7, with 8 bases fitting TRBD2. The trim removed 6 bases at V and 9 bases at J, leaving 16 bases unmatched. This CDR3 contains 15 residues. The CDR3 region has the DNA TGTGCCAGCAGACCTAGCGGGCGGCCCTCTGGGGTGCAGTACTTC. Its translation is CASRPSGRPSGVQYF.

This rearrangement joins TRBV7-2 to TRBJ2-3; 7 positions match TRBD2. CDR3 size: 18 residues. Germline CDR1 SGHTA, CDR2 FQGNSA. With 4 bases clipped from V and 0 bases from J, the junction kept 13 bases outside the gene matches. The CDR3 region is CASSSKLRTRLSTDTQYF. CDR3 DNA sequence: TGTGCCAGCAGCTCCAAACTTAGGACTAGACTCAGCACAGATACGCAGTATTTT. The full variable domain, rest sourced from reference TRBV7-2 and TRBJ2-3, is GAGVSQSPSNKVTEKGKDVELRCDPISGHTALYWYRQSLGQGLEFLIYFQGNSAPDKSGLPSDRFSAERTGGSVSTLTIQRTQQEDSAVYLCASSSKLRTRLSTDTQYFGPGTRLTVL.

The chain carries TRBV25-1 and TRBJ2-3; 9 bases agree with TRBD2. Losses at the gene ends were 8 bases for V and 5 bases for J; bases not matched to a gene: 5. The CDR3 contains 13 residues. Germline CDR1 MGHDK, CDR2 SYGVNS. The CDR3 reads CASGGLAGDTQYF. The CDR3 nucleotides read TGTGCCAGCGGGGGACTAGCCGGAGATACGCAGTATTTT.

V gene TRBV20-1 combines with J gene TRBJ2-6; D possibly corresponds to TRBD2 (6 bases). CDR1 is DFQATT, CDR2 SNEGSKA, per germline (reference sequence). The ends were cut back, 3 bases at V and 0 bases at J, with 12 bases in the middle. The CDR3 is 16 residues long. CDR3 sequence: CSASRGTSSGANVLTF. The CDR3 DNA follows: TGCAGTGCTAGCCGGGGGACGTCCTCTGGGGCCAACGTCCTGACTTTC.

The genes are TRBV5-1 and TRBJ1-2; TRBD1 aligns across 8 bases. Trimming took 4 bases from V and 3 from J; bases not matched to a gene: 8. From germline, CDR1 is SGHRS and CDR2 YFSETQ. This CDR3 has 15 amino acids. This CDR3 reads CASSATGGTDYGYTF. The CDR3 nucleotides read TGCGCCAGCAGCGCCACAGGGGGGACGGACTATGGCTACACCTTC.

This clonotype was seen more than once but under ten times. V is TRBV2 and J is TRBJ1-4, with D uncertain. V was shortened by 6 bases and J by 5 bases, with 7 bases between the two germline ends. The CDR3 loop spans 12 amino acids. Germline CDR1 SNHLY, CDR2 FYNNEI. CDR3 region: CASRALNEKLFF. CDR3 sequence (DNA): TGTGCCAGCAGGGCTTTGAATGAAAAACTGTTTTTT.